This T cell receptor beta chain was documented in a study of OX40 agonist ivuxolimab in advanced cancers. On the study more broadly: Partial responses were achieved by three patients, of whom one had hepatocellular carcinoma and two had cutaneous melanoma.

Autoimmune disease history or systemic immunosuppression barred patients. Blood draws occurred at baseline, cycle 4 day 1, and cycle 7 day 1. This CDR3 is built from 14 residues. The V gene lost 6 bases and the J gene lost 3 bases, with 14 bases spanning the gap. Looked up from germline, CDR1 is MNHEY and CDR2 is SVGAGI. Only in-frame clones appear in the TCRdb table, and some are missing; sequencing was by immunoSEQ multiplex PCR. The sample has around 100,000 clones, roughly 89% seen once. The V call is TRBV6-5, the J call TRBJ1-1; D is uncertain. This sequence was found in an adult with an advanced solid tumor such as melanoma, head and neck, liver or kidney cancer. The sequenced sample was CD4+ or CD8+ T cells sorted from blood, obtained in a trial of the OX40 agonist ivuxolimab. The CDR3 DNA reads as TGTGCCAGCAGAAAAATCCCAAGGGACACTGAAGCTTTCTTT. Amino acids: CASRKIPRDTEAFF.